This T cell receptor beta chain comes out of a study of early stage breast cancer tumors. Trimming shortened V by 5 bases and J by 4 bases, and 18 bases separated the two germline ends. The CDR3 loop spans 16 amino acids. Germline values: CDR1 MNHEY, CDR2 SMNVEV (reference sequence). This table comes from immunoSEQ multiplex PCR, and its TCRdb copy is limited to in-frame clones, with some not included. The sample includes some 35,000 clones, 74% seen only once; the top ten take roughly 7%. The genes are TRBV27 and TRBJ2-1; either TRBD1 or TRBD2 may fit D (6 bases each). The sequencing input was blood. The TCR sequence derives from a person in their sixties with breast cancer. CDR3 nucleotide sequence: TGTGCCAGCAGTCTTTATATGGGGGGCTCGTACAATGAGCAGTTCTTC. It is translated as CASSLYMGGSYNEQFF.